What follows are 32 T cell receptor beta chains derived from one specimen sequenced in a study of cytomegalovirus exposure and HLA in healthy donors. TCRdb's copy holds only in-frame clones and misses some; the assay was immunoSEQ multiplex PCR. The table records 200,000 or so clones, approximately 90% of them present only once. Specimen: PBMCs. Receptor source: a woman aged 18-29 years in good health and CMV-seronegative.

This chain links TRBV29-1 with TRBJ1-1, with D possibly being TRBD1 (6 bases). The V and J ends lost 7 bases and 1 base respectively, with 10 bases between them. Germline CDR1 reads SQVTM; CDR2 reads ANQGSEA. This CDR3 has 12 residues. The CDR3 is CSGGTPNTEAFF. CDR3 DNA: TGCAGCGGGGGGACACCGAACACTGAAGCTTTCTTT.

The genes are TRBV14 and TRBJ2-1; D remains ambiguous. Germline-derived CDR1 and CDR2 are SGHDN and FVKESK. Trimming removed 5 bases at V and 6 bases at J, with 11 bases between. The CDR3 is made up of 13 amino acids. The CDR3 loop reads CASSFGARNEQFF. CDR3 nucleotides: TGTGCCAGCAGCTTTGGAGCACGCAATGAGCAGTTCTTC. The full variable domain, with the rest looked up from reference TRBV14 and TRBJ2-1, is EAGVTQFPSHSVIEKGQTVTLRCDPISGHDNLYWYRRVMGKEIKFLLHFVKESKQDESGMPNNRFLAERTGGTYSTLKVQPAELEDSGVYFCASSFGARNEQFFGPGTRLTVL.

The V and J genes are TRBV6-5 and TRBJ2-7, with 10 positions matching TRBD1. Germline V CDR1 and CDR2: MNHEY, SVGAGI. This CDR3 has 14 residues. The J segment lost 1 base and the V segment lost 6 bases, leaving 3 bases of the junction unmatched. The CDR3 DNA is TGTGCCAGCAGGTCGGGACAGGGGTCCTACGAGCAGTACTTC. Translated, it gives CASRSGQGSYEQYF.

The sample holds one count of this clone. CDR3 in DNA: TGCAGCGTTCTGAGCGGGAGGGCCAATGAGCAGTTCTTC. Translation gives CSVLSGRANEQFF. The chain is built from TRBV29-1 and TRBJ2-1; TRBD2 aligns across 10 bases. V shed 5 bases and J 6 bases; nucleotides not matched to a gene: 4. CDR1 and CDR2 from the germline V gene are SQVTM and ANQGSEA. This CDR3 has 13 residues.

The chain couples TRBV27 to TRBJ2-1; 9 bases are a match to TRBD2. V gave up 1 base and J gave up 7 bases; unmatched junction bases: 5. The CDR3 is 15 residues long. Germline CDR1 is MNHEY and CDR2 is SMNVEV (reference sequence). The CDR3 coding sequence is TGTGCCAGCAGTTTATTTAGCGGGAGTTTGAATGAGCAGTTCTTC. It specifies CASSLFSGSLNEQFF.

The rearrangement joins TRBV11-1 to TRBJ1-2; the match to TRBD1 covers 8 bases. This CDR3 region has 18 residues. V lost 4 bases and J lost 7; bases outside the gene matches: 20. The germline gives CDR1 SGHAT, CDR2 FQDESV (reference sequence). CDR3: CASSSYTRLGQGGSGYTF. The CDR3 nucleotides read TGTGCCAGCAGCTCATACACTAGACTCGGACAGGGAGGAAGTGGCTACACCTTC.

The chain employs TRBV15 and TRBJ1-2; unclear D gene. CDR1 and CDR2 (germline): LNHNV, YYDKDF (reference sequence). V lost 6 bases to trimming and J lost 0 bases, with 8 bases between them. This CDR3 has 13 residues. The CDR3 spells CATRSPTNYGYTF. CDR3 nucleotide sequence: TGTGCCACCAGGTCCCCTACTAACTATGGCTACACCTTC.

The chain is built from TRBV11-2 and TRBJ1-2; 10 bases align to TRBD1. J was trimmed by 4 bases and V by 6 bases; bases with no gene match: 8. The CDR3 consists of 15 residues. The germline V gene has CDR1 SGHAT and CDR2 FQNNGV. This CDR3 reads CASRRPGQGRYGYTF. As DNA, the CDR3 is TGTGCCAGCAGGCGTCCGGGACAGGGGCGCTATGGCTACACCTTC.

This rearrangement joins TRBV6-5 to TRBJ1-4; 8 bases match TRBD1. The germline CDR1 and CDR2 sequences are MNHEY and SVGAGI. The CDR3 runs to 14 residues. Losses at the gene ends were 5 bases for V and 4 bases for J; bases not matched to a gene: 3. The CDR3 DNA reads TGTGCCAGCAGTGGGACAGGCAGTAATGAAAAACTGTTTTTT. This sequence encodes CASSGTGSNEKLFF.

The chain employs TRBV6-1 and TRBJ2-6, with D hard to call. The CDR3 consists of 15 residues. Trimming stripped 6 bases from V and 0 bases from J, with 9 bases between. In germline, CDR1 is MNHNS, CDR2 SASEGT. In DNA, the CDR3 is TGTGCCAGCAGCCCCACAACCTCTGGGGCCAACGTCCTGACTTTC. Its protein product is CASSPTTSGANVLTF.

V usage is TRBV5-1 and J usage is TRBJ2-7; 14 nucleotides line up with TRBD2. The junction had 11 bases not matched to a gene; V was cut back by 4 bases and J by 5 bases. The V gene's germline CDR1 is SGHRS and CDR2 YFSETQ. This CDR3 region has 17 residues. As DNA, the CDR3 is TGCGCCAGCAGCCCCCTGGGACTAGCGGGAGTTGGGGACGAGCAGTACTTC. Residues: CASSPLGLAGVGDEQYF.

The CDR3 reads CASSVDEGALEKLFF. The DNA for the CDR3 is TGTGCCAGCAGCGTAGACGAGGGGGCGCTTGAAAAACTGTTTTTT. The V and J genes are TRBV9 and TRBJ1-4; 7 bases are a match to TRBD1. The CDR3 runs 15 residues. The V and J ends lost 0 bases and 7 bases, in that order; junction bases with no gene match: 6. Germline values: CDR1 SGDLS, CDR2 YYNGEE.

CDR3 sequence reads: CASSLAGRTYGYTF. The CDR3 nucleotides are TGTGCCAGCAGCTTAGCGGGAAGAACCTATGGCTACACCTTC. This chain joins TRBV5-6 and TRBJ1-2; unclear D gene. The V gene lost 2 bases and the J gene lost 4 bases, with 12 bases spanning the gap. Germline V CDR1 and CDR2: SGHDT, YYEEEE. The CDR3 has 14 amino acids.

The CDR3: CASSSDLGQPQHF. Written as DNA, the CDR3 is TGTGCCAGCAGTTCAGACCTAGGTCAGCCCCAGCATTTT. This sequence joins TRBV27 and TRBJ1-5; D gene uncertain. CDR3 length: 13 amino acids. The ends were cut back, 4 bases at V and 6 bases at J, with 10 bases in the middle. Per the germline V gene, CDR1 is MNHEY and CDR2 is SMNVEV (reference sequence).

V gene TRBV27 combines with J gene TRBJ2-1, with 8 bases identical to TRBD1. This CDR3 is built from 15 residues. Trimming cost V 2 bases and J 9 bases; bases outside gene matches: 9. In germline, CDR1 is MNHEY, CDR2 SMNVEV (reference sequence). CDR3 in DNA: TGTGCCAGCAGTTTAGGCGTCAGGGGGCGGGGTGAGCAGTTCTTC. Amino acids: CASSLGVRGRGEQFF.

The V call is TRBV7-2, the J call TRBJ2-3; 7 positions match TRBD1. Germline values: CDR1 SGHTA, CDR2 FQGNSA. After removal of 2 bases from V and 1 base from J, the junction contained 6 bases not matched to a gene. This CDR3 contains 16 residues. CDR3 in DNA: TGTGCCAGCAGCTTATTAGGGGGCGCCGGCACAGATACGCAGTATTTT. This codes for CASSLLGGAGTDTQYF.

A few counts support this clone. The V call is TRBV19, the J call TRBJ2-2; 7 bases agree with TRBD2. J gave up 3 bases and V 7 bases, and 5 bases lay outside the gene matches. The length of the CDR3 is 14 residues. CDR1 and CDR2 from the germline V gene are LNHDA and SQIVND (reference sequence). The CDR3 DNA reads TGTGCCAGTACTAGGGAGGGGTACACCGGGGAGCTGTTTTTT. This translates into CASTREGYTGELFF.

This chain joins TRBV6-1 and TRBJ2-3; D is ambiguous. V was pared by 9 bases and J by 5 bases, with 15 bases between. Germline V CDR1 and CDR2: MNHNS, SASEGT. The CDR3 loop spans 13 amino acids. The DNA for the CDR3 is TGTGCCAGTAATACCGTGGTGAGAGATACGCAGTATTTT. Protein sequence: CASNTVVRDTQYF.

To note about this clone: No DNA is shown, since the ends of the CDR3 on it are uncertain; the CDR3 is the one TCRdb lists. CDR3 sequence reads: CASSSSTVSSYNSPLHF. The chain uses TRBV27 and TRBJ1-6; TRBD1, as called in the table, went unchecked against the DNA. The CDR3 is 17 amino acids long, termini counted. CDR1 is MNHEY, CDR2 SMNVEV, per germline (reference sequence).

This chain uses TRBV19 with TRBJ1-3, with 9 nucleotides matching TRBD1. The CDR3 loop spans 15 amino acids. The V segment lost 6 bases and the J segment 4 bases; nucleotides outside the gene matches: 7. Germline-derived CDR1 and CDR2 are LNHDA and SQIVND (reference sequence). The CDR3 reads CASRPGQGSGNTIYF. CDR3 sequence (DNA): TGTGCCAGTAGACCTGGACAGGGGTCCGGAAACACCATATATTTT. The full variable domain, completed using reference TRBV19 and TRBJ1-3, is DGGITQSPKYLFRKEGQNVTLSCEQNLNHDAMYWYRQDPGQGLRLIYYSQIVNDFQKGDIAEGYSVSREKKESFPLTVTSAQKNPTAFYLCASRPGQGSGNTIYFGEGSWLTVV.

The sample holds one count of this clone. The chain employs TRBV10-3 and TRBJ2-3; unclear D gene. This CDR3 contains 13 residues. The V and J ends lost 0 bases and 6 bases respectively, with 7 bases between them. Per the germline V gene, CDR1 is ENHRY and CDR2 is SYGVKD. The CDR3 protein is CAISESLRDTQYF. CDR3 nucleotide sequence: TGTGCCATCAGTGAGTCTCTCAGGGATACGCAGTATTTT.

The V call is TRBV7-9, the J call TRBJ1-4, with D unresolved. The CDR3 is 12 residues long. V was pared by 5 bases and J by 6 bases, with 7 bases between. Germline lookup yields CDR1 SEHNR and CDR2 FQNEAQ (reference sequence). For the CDR3, the DNA is TGTGCCAGCAGCCAGGTACATGAAAAACTGTTTTTT. As protein: CASSQVHEKLFF.

J is TRBJ2-2 and V is TRBV28, with 11 bases matching TRBD1. Germline trimming cut 2 bases from V and 7 bases from J; bases unmatched to any gene: 6. Germline V lookup: CDR1 MDHEN, CDR2 SYDVKM. CDR3 length: 16 residues. The CDR3 sequence is CASSLLGTGGSGELFF. Written as DNA, the CDR3 is TGTGCCAGCAGTTTACTCGGGACAGGGGGGAGCGGGGAGCTGTTTTTT.

V and J are TRBV6-5 and TRBJ1-1; TRBD1 is a possible D gene (5 bases). Germline V lookup: CDR1 MNHEY, CDR2 SVGAGI. The CDR3 runs 13 residues. V was shortened by 6 bases and J by 8 bases, with 16 bases between the two germline ends. The CDR3 nucleotides are TGTGCCAGCAGGGGAAGTGCAGGGAAAGAAGCTTTCTTT. Amino acid sequence: CASRGSAGKEAFF.

The chain combines TRBV7-6 with TRBJ2-7; TRBD2 matches 11 bases. The CDR3 totals 14 residues. Germline CDR1 and CDR2: SGHVS and FNYEAQ. The J segment lost 6 bases and the V segment lost 1 base, leaving 2 bases of the junction unmatched. The CDR3 spells CASSLDSGRGEQYF. The CDR3 DNA follows: TGTGCCAGCAGCTTAGATAGCGGGAGGGGCGAGCAGTACTTC. Together with reference TRBV7-6 and TRBJ2-7, the CDR3 gives the full variable domain: GAGVSQSPRYKVTKRGQDVALRCDPISGHVSLYWYRQALGQGPEFLTYFNYEAQQDKSGLPNDRFSAERPEGSISTLTIQRTEQRDSAMYRCASSLDSGRGEQYFGPGTRLTVT.

The chain couples TRBV10-1 to TRBJ2-2, with TRBD1 matching over 8 bases. The CDR3 extends over 15 amino acids. V dropped 7 bases and J dropped 5; count of bases not matched to a gene: 9. The germline CDR1 and CDR2 sequences are WNHNN and SYGVQD (reference sequence). CDR3 amino acids: CASNFDRGGTGELFF. CDR3 DNA sequence: TGCGCCAGCAATTTCGACAGGGGTGGTACCGGGGAGCTGTTTTTT.

The chain links TRBV18 to TRBJ2-1, with 8 bases that match TRBD1. This CDR3 region has 16 residues. Germline assignment: CDR1 KGHSH and CDR2 LQKENI. The V gene end was trimmed by 3 bases and the J gene end by 2 bases; junction bases not matched to a gene: 6. This CDR3 reads CASSPGQAVPYNEQFF. Written as DNA, the CDR3 is TGTGCCAGCTCACCGGGACAGGCCGTTCCCTACAATGAGCAGTTCTTC.

The CDR3 DNA follows: TGTGCCAGCAGCACACAGGGGATCTCTGGCTACACCTTC. Residues: CASSTQGISGYTF. The chain links TRBV5-6 to TRBJ1-2; 7 bases agree with TRBD1. Unmatched junction bases numbered 7, after V lost 4 bases and J lost 7 bases. There are 13 residues in the CDR3. The germline CDR1 and CDR2 sequences are SGHDT and YYEEEE.

This chain joins TRBV27 and TRBJ2-3; no clear D gene. The germline V and J ends were trimmed by 9 bases and 0 bases, with 13 bases remaining between them. The CDR3 has 14 residues. CDR1 is MNHEY and CDR2 is SMNVEV in the germline V gene (reference sequence). CDR3 DNA sequence: TGTGCCAGTTCGAGCGCCGATAGCACAGATACGCAGTATTTT. As protein: CASSSADSTDTQYF.

V gene TRBV5-1 combines with J gene TRBJ2-6, with D possibly being TRBD1 (6 bases). The CDR3 contains 12 residues. Trimming left V 9 bases short and J 4 bases short, with 8 bases between. Germline V gene data show CDR1 as SGHRS and CDR2 as YFSETQ. The CDR3 nucleotides are TGCGCCACAGGGGACGGGGCCAACGTCCTGACTTTC. Protein product: CATGDGANVLTF.

CDR3 in DNA: TGTGCCAGCAGCTTGGTGGGGGGATTGGGCTACAATGAGCAGTTCTTC. It yields the protein CASSLVGGLGYNEQFF. The chain joins TRBV5-6 to TRBJ2-1, with D possibly being TRBD2 (6 bases). CDR1 is SGHDT, CDR2 YYEEEE, per germline. The CDR3 length is 16 residues. V gave up 0 bases and J gave up 3 bases, with 13 bases separating them.

The chain uses TRBV28 and TRBJ1-2; D is perhaps TRBD1 (5 bases). The V end was cut by 6 bases, the J end by 3 bases, with 11 bases between. This CDR3 is 13 amino acids long. Germline values: CDR1 MDHEN, CDR2 SYDVKM. The CDR3 spells CASSGGSYYGYTF. In DNA form, the CDR3 reads TGTGCCAGCAGCGGGGGGTCTTACTATGGCTACACCTTC.